Listed here is a single T cell receptor beta chain. This specimen belongs to a study of blood T cell repertoires in COVID-19. Looking at the study overall: Some COVID-19 samples were acute and others convalescent; all came from the United States, Italy and Spain.

As processed by the authors: Using reference gene primer amplification, nucleated cell counts were estimated. Sequenced by immunoSEQ multiplex PCR; TCRdb stores in-frame clones only, minus some. Clone size and the V and J calls come from that table; the DNA yielded D and trimming. Among about 190,000 clones listed, nearly 90% were seen once. Germline V gene sequence: CDR1 SGDLS, CDR2 YYNGEE. V lost 4 bases, J lost 3 bases, and 10 bases lay in between. The CDR3 consists of 14 residues. This TCR derives from a man aged 45-65 years with acute or convalescent COVID-19. This sequence joins TRBV9 and TRBJ2-2, with D tentatively TRBD1 (6 bases). Material for sequencing was peripheral blood. CDR3 coding DNA: TGTGCCAGCAGCCGGGACACCTACACCGGGGAGCTGTTTTTT. Translation gives CASSRDTYTGELFF.